One and the same sample provided the 10 T cell receptor beta chains below, sequenced in a study of immune evolution from preneoplasia to lung adenocarcinoma. Produced via immunoSEQ multiplex PCR; TCRdb's table is partial and in-frame only. Of approximately 4,500 clones in the sample, around 77% were seen once. Material: FFPE lung adenocarcinoma in situ tissue. The source of these receptors is a person aged 55-85 years with lung adenocarcinoma.

This chain connects TRBV10-1 to TRBJ2-1; no clear D gene. With 8 bases removed from V and 2 bases from J, the gap between germline ends came to 7 bases. The CDR3 is 12 residues long. In germline, CDR1 is WNHNN, CDR2 SYGVQD (reference sequence). The chain's CDR3 is CASGRTYNEQFF. The CDR3 DNA sequence: TGCGCCAGCGGCAGGACCTACAATGAGCAGTTCTTC.

The chain links TRBV6-5 to TRBJ1-2; D remains ambiguous. This CDR3 has 14 amino acids. The V gene lost 0 bases and the J gene lost 3 bases, with 8 bases spanning the gap. The germline gives CDR1 MNHEY, CDR2 SVGAGI. The CDR3 is CASSYSKGHYGYTF. In nucleotides, the CDR3 is TGTGCCAGCAGTTACTCGAAAGGTCACTATGGCTACACCTTC.

The chain links TRBV7-2 to TRBJ2-1; possibly TRBD2 for D (6 bases). The germline CDR1 and CDR2 sequences are SGHTA and FQGNSA. Trimming took off 3 bases at V and 9 bases at J, with 9 bases between the two ends. The CDR3 has 12 residues. The CDR3 nucleotides read TGTGCCAGCAGCTTTGGAGGGCCTGAGCAGTTCTTC. It yields the protein CASSFGGPEQFF. Together with reference TRBV7-2 and TRBJ2-1, the CDR3 gives the full variable domain: GAGVSQSPSNKVTEKGKDVELRCDPISGHTALYWYRQSLGQGLEFLIYFQGNSAPDKSGLPSDRFSAERTGGSVSTLTIQRTQQEDSAVYLCASSFGGPEQFFGPGTRLTVL.

In DNA, the CDR3 is TGTGCCAGCTCACCACTGCAGGGCGACTCACCCCTCCACTTT. Protein product: CASSPLQGDSPLHF. The chain uses TRBV18 and TRBJ1-6, with a weak D call TRBD1 (5 bases). V gave up 1 base and J gave up 10 bases, with 11 bases separating them. Germline V gene lookup returns CDR1 KGHSH and CDR2 LQKENI. The CDR3 is made up of 14 amino acids.

V is TRBV7-9 and J is TRBJ1-6, with 9 nucleotides matching TRBD1. V lost 3 bases and J lost 0; bases outside the gene matches: 6. The length of the CDR3 is 18 residues. Germline V gene lookup returns CDR1 SEHNR and CDR2 FQNEAQ (reference sequence). Here the CDR3 reads CASSFGGQGGSYNSPLHF. For the CDR3, the DNA is TGTGCCAGCAGCTTTGGGGGACAGGGCGGCTCCTATAATTCACCCCTCCACTTT.

The CDR3 DNA sequence: TGTGCCAGCAGCTCCGGGAGCTATGGCTACACCTTC. Translation: CASSSGSYGYTF. The V and J genes are TRBV6-5 and TRBJ1-2; no clear D. Germline V gene sequence: CDR1 MNHEY, CDR2 SVGAGI. The CDR3 sequence is 12 residues long. Deletions cut 6 bases from V and 4 bases from J, with 9 bases between.

This clone was detected only a few times. J is TRBJ1-3 and V is TRBV6-5; D remains unclear. This CDR3 region has 14 residues. The ends were cut back, 6 bases at V and 4 bases at J, with 13 bases in the middle. Germline loops: CDR1 MNHEY, CDR2 SVGAGI. The CDR3 nucleotides read TGTGCCAGCAGCCTAGGGCGCGAAGGAAACACCATATATTTT. Translating it yields CASSLGREGNTIYF.

This rearrangement joins TRBV5-1 to TRBJ2-2; 14 bases line up with TRBD2. The germline V gene has CDR1 SGHRS and CDR2 YFSETQ. This CDR3 has 16 amino acids. The J segment lost 5 bases and the V segment lost 2 bases, leaving 2 bases of the junction unmatched. CDR3 loop: CASSFRTSGGTGELFF. For the CDR3, the DNA is TGCGCCAGCAGCTTCAGGACTAGCGGGGGGACCGGGGAGCTGTTTTTT.

The rearrangement uses TRBV13 and TRBJ1-1; D is possibly TRBD1 (5 bases). Trimming removed 7 bases at V and 6 bases at J, with 15 bases between. Per the germline V gene, CDR1 is PRHDT and CDR2 is FYEKMQ (reference sequence). This CDR3 has 13 amino acids. The CDR3: CASTWGRGAEAFF. CDR3 nucleotides: TGTGCCAGCACCTGGGGCCGGGGAGCTGAAGCTTTCTTT.

This clone came up once. Other DNA sequences within the sample encode an identical CDR3. V gene TRBV7-8 combines with J gene TRBJ2-1; no reliable D call. V was pared by 1 base and J by 4 bases, with 11 bases between. Germline loops: CDR1 SGHVS, CDR2 FQNEAQ. The CDR3 has 15 residues. CDR3 DNA: TGTGCCAGCAGCTTAGTTGGGGTTGGGTACAATGAGCAGTTCTTC. Residues: CASSLVGVGYNEQFF.